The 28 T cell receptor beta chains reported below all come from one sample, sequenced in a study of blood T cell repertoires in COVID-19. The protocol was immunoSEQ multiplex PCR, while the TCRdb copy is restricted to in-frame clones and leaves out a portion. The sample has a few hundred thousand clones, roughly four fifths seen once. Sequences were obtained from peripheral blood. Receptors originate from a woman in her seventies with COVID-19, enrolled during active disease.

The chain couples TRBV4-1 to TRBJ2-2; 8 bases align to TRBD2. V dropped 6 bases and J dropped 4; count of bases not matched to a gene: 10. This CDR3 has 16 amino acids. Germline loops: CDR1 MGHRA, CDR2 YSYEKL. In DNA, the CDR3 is TGCGCCAGCAGACTTGAGGGGACTAGGAGCACCGGGGAGCTGTTTTTT. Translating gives CASRLEGTRSTGELFF.

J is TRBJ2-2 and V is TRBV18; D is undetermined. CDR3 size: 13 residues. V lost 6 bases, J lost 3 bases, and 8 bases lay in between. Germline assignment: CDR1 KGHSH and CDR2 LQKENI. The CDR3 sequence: CASSSRDTGELFF. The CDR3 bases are TGTGCCAGCTCGTCTCGGGACACCGGGGAGCTGTTTTTT.

CDR3 nucleotides: TGTGCCAGCAGTCCTCACCGGGACAGGGGCCAAGGAAGCTCCTATAATTCACCCCTCCACTTT. This encodes CASSPHRDRGQGSSYNSPLHF. The chain is built from TRBV27 and TRBJ1-6; 10 bases align to TRBD1. Germline V gene lookup returns CDR1 MNHEY and CDR2 SMNVEV (reference sequence). The CDR3 spans 21 residues. J gave up 0 bases and V 5 bases, and 16 bases lay outside the gene matches.

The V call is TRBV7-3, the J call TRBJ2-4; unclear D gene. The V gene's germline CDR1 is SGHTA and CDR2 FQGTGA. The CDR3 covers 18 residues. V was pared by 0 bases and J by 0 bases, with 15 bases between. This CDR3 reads CASSLTPLYSQAKNIQYF. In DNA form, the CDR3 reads TGTGCCAGCAGCTTAACCCCTCTGTACTCCCAAGCCAAAAACATTCAGTACTTC.

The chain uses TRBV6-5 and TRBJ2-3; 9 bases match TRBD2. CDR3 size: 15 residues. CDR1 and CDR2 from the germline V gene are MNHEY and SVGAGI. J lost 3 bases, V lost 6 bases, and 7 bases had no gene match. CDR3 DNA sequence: TGTGCCAGCAGCCTTAGCGGGAGTCGAACAGATACGCAGTATTTT. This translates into CASSLSGSRTDTQYF.

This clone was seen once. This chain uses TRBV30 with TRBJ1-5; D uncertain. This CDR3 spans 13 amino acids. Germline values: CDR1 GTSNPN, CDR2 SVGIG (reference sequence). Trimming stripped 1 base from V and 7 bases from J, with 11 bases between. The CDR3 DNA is TGTGCCTGGAGTGATGGGAGAGGGCAGCCCCAGCATTTT. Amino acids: CAWSDGRGQPQHF.

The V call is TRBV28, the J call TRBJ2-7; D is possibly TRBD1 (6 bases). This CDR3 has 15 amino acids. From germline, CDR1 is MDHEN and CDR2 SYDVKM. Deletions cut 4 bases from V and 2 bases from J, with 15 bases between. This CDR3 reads CASSSRTERTYEQYF. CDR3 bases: TGTGCCAGCAGTTCACGGACAGAACGAACCTACGAGCAGTACTTC.

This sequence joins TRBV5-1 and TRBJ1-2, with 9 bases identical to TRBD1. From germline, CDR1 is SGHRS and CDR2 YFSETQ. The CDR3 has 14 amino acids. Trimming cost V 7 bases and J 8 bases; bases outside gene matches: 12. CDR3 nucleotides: TGCGCCAGCGCATCGGGACAGGGTGGGGAAGGCTACACCTTC. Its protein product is CASASGQGGEGYTF.

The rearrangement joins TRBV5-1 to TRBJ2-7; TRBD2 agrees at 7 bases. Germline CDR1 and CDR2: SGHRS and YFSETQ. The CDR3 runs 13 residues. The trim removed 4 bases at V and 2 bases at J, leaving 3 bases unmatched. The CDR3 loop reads CASSPSGPYEQYF. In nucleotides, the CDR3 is TGCGCCAGCAGCCCTAGCGGACCCTACGAGCAGTACTTC.

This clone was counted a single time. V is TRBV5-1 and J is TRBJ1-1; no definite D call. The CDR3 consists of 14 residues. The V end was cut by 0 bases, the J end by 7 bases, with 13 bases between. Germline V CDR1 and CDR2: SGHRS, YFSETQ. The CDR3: CASSLELASVEAFF. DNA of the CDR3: TGCGCCAGCAGCTTGGAGTTGGCCTCAGTTGAAGCTTTCTTT.

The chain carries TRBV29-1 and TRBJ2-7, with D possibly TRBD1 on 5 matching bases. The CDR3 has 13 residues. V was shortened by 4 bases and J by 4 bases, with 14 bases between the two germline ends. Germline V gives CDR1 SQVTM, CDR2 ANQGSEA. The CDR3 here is CSVGGLLVYEQYF. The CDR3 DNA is TGCAGCGTTGGGGGCCTGCTCGTTTACGAGCAGTACTTC.

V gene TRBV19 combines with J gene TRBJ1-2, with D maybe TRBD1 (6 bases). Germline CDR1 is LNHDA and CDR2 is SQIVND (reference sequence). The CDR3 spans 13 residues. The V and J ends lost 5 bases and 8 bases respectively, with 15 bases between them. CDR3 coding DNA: TGTGCCAGTAGTCACAACAGGGCCAGCGGCTACACCTTC. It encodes CASSHNRASGYTF.

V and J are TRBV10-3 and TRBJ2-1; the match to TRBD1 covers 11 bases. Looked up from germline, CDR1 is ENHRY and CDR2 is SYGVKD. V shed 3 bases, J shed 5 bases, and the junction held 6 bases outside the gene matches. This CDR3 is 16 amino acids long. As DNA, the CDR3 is TGTGCCATCAGTGATGGACGGACAGGGGGCCACAATGAGCAGTTCTTC. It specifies CAISDGRTGGHNEQFF.

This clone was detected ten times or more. This chain's CDR3 is CASTPSGTGVREAFF. DNA of the CDR3: TGTGCCAGCACTCCCTCCGGGACAGGGGTACGTGAAGCTTTCTTT. The chain recombines TRBV28 with TRBJ1-1; 10 positions match TRBD1. V was clipped by 7 bases and J by 7 bases; unmatched bases: 12. The CDR3 is made up of 15 amino acids. In germline, CDR1 is MDHEN, CDR2 SYDVKM.

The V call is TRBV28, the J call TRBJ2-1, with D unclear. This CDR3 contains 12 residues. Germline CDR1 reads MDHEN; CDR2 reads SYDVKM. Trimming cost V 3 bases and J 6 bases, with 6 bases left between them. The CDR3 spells CASSFLINEQFF. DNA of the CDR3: TGTGCCAGCAGTTTCTTAATCAATGAGCAGTTCTTC.

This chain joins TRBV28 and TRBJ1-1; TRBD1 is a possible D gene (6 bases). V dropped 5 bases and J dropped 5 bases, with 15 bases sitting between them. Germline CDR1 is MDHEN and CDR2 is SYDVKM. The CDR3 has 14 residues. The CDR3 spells CASSTPWGHTEAFF. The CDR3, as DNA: TGTGCCAGCAGTACCCCGTGGGGGCATACTGAAGCTTTCTTT.

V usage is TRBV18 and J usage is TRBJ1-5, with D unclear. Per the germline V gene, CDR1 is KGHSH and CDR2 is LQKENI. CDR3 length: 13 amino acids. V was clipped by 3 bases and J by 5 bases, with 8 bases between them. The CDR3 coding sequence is TGTGCCAGCTCACCCTCCTTAGATCAGCCCCAGCATTTT. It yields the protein CASSPSLDQPQHF.

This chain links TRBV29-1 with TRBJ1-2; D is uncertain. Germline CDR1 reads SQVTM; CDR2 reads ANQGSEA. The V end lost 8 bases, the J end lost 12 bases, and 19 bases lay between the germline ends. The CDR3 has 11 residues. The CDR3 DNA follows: TGCAGCACTACGACGGGAGGAATGAACACCTTC. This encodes CSTTTGGMNTF. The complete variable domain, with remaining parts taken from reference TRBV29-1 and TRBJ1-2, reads SAVISQKPSRDICQRGTSLTIQCQVDSQVTMMFWYRQQPGQSLTLIATANQGSEATYESGFVIDKFPISRPNLTFSTLTVSNMSPEDSSIYLCSTTTGGMNTFGSGTRLTVV.

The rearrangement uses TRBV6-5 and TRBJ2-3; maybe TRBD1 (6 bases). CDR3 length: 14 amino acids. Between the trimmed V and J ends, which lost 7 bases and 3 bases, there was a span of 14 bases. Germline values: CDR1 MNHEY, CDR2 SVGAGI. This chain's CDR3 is CASTVGRGTDTQYF. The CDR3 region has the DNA TGTGCCAGCACGGTGGGCAGGGGTACAGATACGCAGTATTTT.

CDR3 sequence (DNA): TGTGCCAGTAGTATGCCCGGGACAGGGAAGCCCGGGGAGCTGTTTTTT. Encoded protein: CASSMPGTGKPGELFF. This sequence joins TRBV19 and TRBJ2-2; 9 positions match TRBD1. Germline CDR1 LNHDA, CDR2 SQIVND (reference sequence). The CDR3 extends over 16 amino acids. The junction had 8 bases not matched to a gene; V was cut back by 3 bases and J by 6 bases.

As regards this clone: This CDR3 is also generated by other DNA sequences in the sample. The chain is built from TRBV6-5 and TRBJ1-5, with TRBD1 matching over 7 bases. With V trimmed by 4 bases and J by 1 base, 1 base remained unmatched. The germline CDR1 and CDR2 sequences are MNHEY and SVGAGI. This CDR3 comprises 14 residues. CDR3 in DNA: TGTGCCAGCAGTTTGGGACAGAGCAATCAGCCCCAGCATTTT. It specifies CASSLGQSNQPQHF.

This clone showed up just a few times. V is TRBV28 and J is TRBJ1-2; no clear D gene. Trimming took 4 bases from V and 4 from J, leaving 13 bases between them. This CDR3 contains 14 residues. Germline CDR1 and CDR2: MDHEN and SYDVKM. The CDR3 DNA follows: TGTGCCAGCAGTTCCATTAACTCTATCTATGGCTACACCTTC. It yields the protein CASSSINSIYGYTF.

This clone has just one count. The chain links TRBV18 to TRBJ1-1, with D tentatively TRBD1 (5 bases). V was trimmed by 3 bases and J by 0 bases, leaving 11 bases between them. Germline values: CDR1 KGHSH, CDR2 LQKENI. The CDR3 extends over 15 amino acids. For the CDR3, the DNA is TGTGCCAGCTCACCCGAGCGGGGGTTGAACACTGAAGCTTTCTTT. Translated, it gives CASSPERGLNTEAFF.

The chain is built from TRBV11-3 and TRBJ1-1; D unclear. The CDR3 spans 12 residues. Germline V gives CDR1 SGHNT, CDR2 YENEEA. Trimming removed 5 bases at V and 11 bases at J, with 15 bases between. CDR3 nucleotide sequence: TGTGCCAGCAGCCCCTCGCCGGTGCGGGCTTTCTTT. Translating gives CASSPSPVRAFF. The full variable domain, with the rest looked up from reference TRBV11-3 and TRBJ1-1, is EAGVVQSPRYKIIEKKQPVAFWCNPISGHNTLYWYLQNLGQGPELLIRYENEEAVDDSQLPKDRFSAERLKGVDSTLKIQPAELGDSAVYLCASSPSPVRAFFGQGTRLTVV.

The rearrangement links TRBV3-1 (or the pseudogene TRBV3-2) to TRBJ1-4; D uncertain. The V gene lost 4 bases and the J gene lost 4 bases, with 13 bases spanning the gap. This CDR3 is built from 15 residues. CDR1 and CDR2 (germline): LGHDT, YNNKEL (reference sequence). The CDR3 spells CASSPRYGVNEKLFF. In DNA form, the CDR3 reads TGTGCCAGCAGCCCCCGCTACGGGGTTAATGAAAAACTGTTTTTT.

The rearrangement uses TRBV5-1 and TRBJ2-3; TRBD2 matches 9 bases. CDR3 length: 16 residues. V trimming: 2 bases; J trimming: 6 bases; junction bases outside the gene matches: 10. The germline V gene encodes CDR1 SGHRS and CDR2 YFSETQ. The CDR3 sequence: CASSLPGPAGGDTQYF. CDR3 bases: TGCGCCAGCAGCTTACCCGGACCCGCGGGGGGGGATACGCAGTATTTT.

CDR3 region: CASSSSGTPFSGNTIYF. DNA for the CDR3: TGTGCCAGCAGTTCCTCCGGGACACCCTTCTCTGGAAACACCATATATTTT. The chain employs TRBV6-2 or TRBV6-3 and TRBJ1-3, with D perhaps TRBD1 (6 bases). Germline V gene data show CDR1 as MNHEY and CDR2 as SVGEGT. The CDR3 covers 17 residues. V gave up 4 bases and J gave up 0 bases, with 16 bases separating them.

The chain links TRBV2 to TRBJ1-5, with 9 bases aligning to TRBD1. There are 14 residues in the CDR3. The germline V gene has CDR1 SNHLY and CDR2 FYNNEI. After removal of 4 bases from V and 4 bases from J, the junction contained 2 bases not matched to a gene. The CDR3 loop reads CASSGTGENQPQHF. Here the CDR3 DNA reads TGTGCCAGCAGTGGGACAGGGGAAAATCAGCCCCAGCATTTT.